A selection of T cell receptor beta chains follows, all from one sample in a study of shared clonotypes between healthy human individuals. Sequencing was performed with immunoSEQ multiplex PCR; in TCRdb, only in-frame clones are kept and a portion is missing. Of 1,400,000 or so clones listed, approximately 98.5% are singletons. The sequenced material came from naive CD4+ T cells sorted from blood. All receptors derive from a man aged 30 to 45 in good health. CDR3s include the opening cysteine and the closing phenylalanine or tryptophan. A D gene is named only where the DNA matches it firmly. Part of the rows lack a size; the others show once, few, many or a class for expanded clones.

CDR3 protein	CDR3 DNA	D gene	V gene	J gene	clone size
CASSRAGLPDTQYF	NA	NA	TRBV6-5	TRBJ2-3	NA
CASSSGVSGNTIYF	TGTGCCAGCAGCTCAGGAGTCTCTGGAAACACCATATATTTT	NA	TRBV7-3	TRBJ1-3	NA
CASSLRGRIGVYPDTQYF	TGTGCCAGCAGTTTACGAGGACGGATTGGGGTGTATCCAGATACGCAGTATTTT	NA	TRBV27	TRBJ2-3	NA
CSGRTTGEGRAEAFF	TGCAGCGGACGAACGACAGGGGAAGGGCGCGCTGAAGCTTTCTTT	TRBD1	TRBV29-1	TRBJ1-1	NA
CASSLGLAGAFLIQYF	TGCGCCAGCAGCTTGGGACTAGCGGGAGCCTTCCTCATTCAGTACTTC	TRBD2	TRBV5-1	TRBJ2-4	NA
CASSRQGSYEQYF	TGTGCCAGCAGCCGACAGGGCTCCTACGAGCAGTACTTC	TRBD1	TRBV6-1	TRBJ2-7	NA
CASSSGNYGYTF	TGTGCCAGCAGTTCGGGAAACTATGGCTACACCTTC	NA	TRBV27	TRBJ1-2	NA
CASSSRETQYF	TGTGCCAGCAGCTCCCGGGAGACCCAGTACTTC	NA	TRBV7-2	TRBJ2-5	NA
CASSQDLAVSSYNEQFF	TGTGCCAGCAGCCAAGATCTAGCGGTGAGCTCCTACAATGAGCAGTTCTTC	TRBD2	TRBV14	TRBJ2-1	NA
CASSPSRVDGRQPQHF	TGTGCCAGCAGCCCTAGCAGGGTAGACGGTCGGCAGCCCCAGCATTTT	NA	TRBV7-8	TRBJ1-5	NA
CATRRGGETQYF	TGTGCCACTCGTCGAGGCGGAGAGACCCAGTACTTC	NA	TRBV7-9	TRBJ2-5	NA
CAISESGSNEQFF	TGTGCCATCAGTGAGTCGGGTTCCAATGAGCAGTTCTTC	NA	TRBV10-3	TRBJ2-1	NA
CASSSQFQGAELYGYTF	TGTGCCAGCAGCTCGCAATTTCAGGGGGCAGAGCTCTATGGCTACACCTTC	TRBD1	TRBV11-2	TRBJ1-2	NA
CASSTSPGTGINQPQHF	TGTGCCAGCAGTACCAGTCCCGGGACAGGGATCAATCAGCCCCAGCATTTT	TRBD1	TRBV2	TRBJ1-5	NA
CASSLVHPGGGYSNQPQHF	TGTGCCAGCAGTTTGGTGCATCCGGGAGGGGGATATAGCAATCAGCCCCAGCATTTT	NA	TRBV28	TRBJ1-5	NA
CASSFIGEAFF	TGTGCCAGCAGTTTTATCGGGGAAGCTTTCTTT	NA	TRBV28	TRBJ1-1	NA
CASSFGQGFEQYF	TGCGCCAGCAGCTTCGGGCAGGGGTTCGAGCAGTACTTC	NA	TRBV5-1	TRBJ2-7	NA
CASSLVDPTGNTIYF	TGTGCCAGCAGCTTAGTGGATCCTACTGGAAACACCATATATTTT	NA	TRBV7-8	TRBJ1-3	once
CAKSGGGRTLEQYF	TGTGCCAAAAGCGGTGGCGGGAGGACCCTAGAGCAGTACTTC	TRBD2	TRBV27	TRBJ2-7	NA
CASSLNGLGLYNEQFF	TGTGCCAGCAGCTTAAATGGATTAGGCCTCTACAATGAGCAGTTCTTC	NA	TRBV11-2	TRBJ2-1	NA
CASMKTRDSPRGTEAFF	TGTGCCAGCATGAAAACTCGAGACAGTCCTCGAGGGACTGAAGCTTTCTTT	NA	TRBV27	TRBJ1-1	NA
CASGLVLGRQALNTEAFF	TGTGCTAGTGGTTTGGTATTGGGGAGACAGGCCTTGAACACTGAAGCTTTCTTT	NA	TRBV12-5	TRBJ1-1	NA
CSVIGVSYNEQFF	TGCAGCGTTATCGGTGTCTCCTACAATGAGCAGTTCTTC	NA	TRBV29-1	TRBJ2-1	NA
CSVEQGGEKLFF	TGCAGCGTTGAACAAGGGGGGGAAAAACTGTTTTTT	NA	TRBV29-1	TRBJ1-4	NA
CANPQLPAYEQYF	TGTGCCAACCCACAATTGCCGGCCTACGAGCAGTACTTC	NA	TRBV6-4	TRBJ2-7	NA
CASSQVGGYEQFF	TGCGCCAGCAGCCAAGTGGGGGGCTATGAGCAGTTCTTC	NA	TRBV4-1	TRBJ2-1	NA
CASSLGLAGKDEQFF	TGTGCCAGCTCCCTCGGACTAGCGGGAAAGGATGAGCAGTTCTTC	TRBD2	TRBV18	TRBJ2-1	NA
CATSRRSGRGETQYF	TGTGCCACCAGCAGAAGAAGCGGGAGGGGTGAGACCCAGTACTTC	TRBD2	TRBV15	TRBJ2-5	once
CASRGPSRQPQHF	TGTGCCAGCAGGGGGCCGTCACGTCAGCCCCAGCATTTT	NA	TRBV28	TRBJ1-5	once
CASSPTGRAAKLYEQYF	TGTGCCAGCAGCCCTACAGGTAGGGCAGCAAAGCTTTACGAGCAGTACTTC	NA	TRBV7-9	TRBJ2-7	NA
CASSKVRALVNTGELFF	TGTGCCAGCAGCAAAGTGCGAGCCCTAGTGAACACCGGGGAGCTGTTTTTT	NA	TRBV21-1	TRBJ2-2	NA
CASSFDREGVVYNQPQHF	TGTGCCAGCAGCTTTGACAGGGAAGGGGTCGTTTACAATCAGCCCCAGCATTTT	TRBD1	TRBV7-8	TRBJ1-5	NA
CASSRGGGQTNEKLFF	TGCGCCAGCAGCCGTGGTGGGGGACAGACTAATGAAAAACTGTTTTTT	TRBD1	TRBV5-1	TRBJ1-4	once
CSVAWGDPQETQYF	TGCAGCGTTGCTTGGGGGGATCCACAAGAGACCCAGTACTTC	NA	TRBV29-1	TRBJ2-5	NA
CASSSRQGANNEQFF	TGTGCCAGCAGCTCGAGACAGGGGGCAAACAATGAGCAGTTCTTC	TRBD1	TRBV5-4	TRBJ2-1	NA
CASSGTYANTGELFF	TGTGCCAGCAGCGGGACTTATGCGAACACCGGGGAGCTGTTTTTT	NA	TRBV2	TRBJ2-2	NA
CASSEQNYEQYF	TGTGCCAGCAGCGAACAGAACTACGAGCAGTACTTC	NA	TRBV2	TRBJ2-7	once
CASSGDSHSNQPQHF	TGTGCCAGCAGTGGGGACAGCCATAGCAATCAGCCCCAGCATTTT	TRBD1	TRBV2	TRBJ1-5	NA
CSASQMYEQYF	TGCAGTGCTTCACAGATGTACGAGCAGTACTTC	NA	TRBV20-1	TRBJ2-7	NA
CASSLRRSGSSTDTQYF	TGCGCCAGCAGCTTGCGACGTAGCGGGAGTAGCACAGATACGCAGTATTTT	TRBD2	TRBV5-1	TRBJ2-3	NA
CASSARGDNSYNEQFF	TGTGCCAGCAGCGCTCGCGGCGACAACTCCTACAATGAGCAGTTCTTC	NA	TRBV9	TRBJ2-1	NA
CASSQDRGGLNTEAFF	TGCGCCAGCAGCCAAGACCGAGGGGGATTGAACACTGAAGCTTTCTTT	NA	TRBV4-1	TRBJ1-1	NA
CASSLMGGRSTGELFF	TGTGCCAGCAGCCTCATGGGGGGCAGAAGCACCGGGGAGCTGTTTTTT	NA	TRBV5-4	TRBJ2-2	NA
CASSSGDANTGELFF	TGTGCCAGCAGCTCAGGAGACGCTAACACCGGGGAGCTGTTTTTT	NA	TRBV7-3	TRBJ2-2	NA
CASSPRSGTAYAGDTQYF	TGTGCCAGCAGCCCCCGATCCGGGACAGCCTATGCTGGAGATACGCAGTATTTT	TRBD1	TRBV11-2	TRBJ2-3	NA
CASGGQSNSNQPQHF	TGTGCCAGCGGGGGACAGTCAAATAGCAATCAGCCCCAGCATTTT	TRBD1	TRBV2	TRBJ1-5	NA
CASSERQGIGVGYTF	TGTGCCAGCAGTGAAAGACAGGGAATCGGTGTTGGCTACACCTTC	TRBD1	TRBV2	TRBJ1-2	NA
CSSRLNTEAFF	TGTTCGTCGAGATTGAACACTGAAGCTTTCTTT	NA	TRBV5-5	TRBJ1-1	NA
CASSQRLAGGHDNEQFF	TGCGCCAGCAGCCAACGACTAGCGGGAGGGCACGACAATGAGCAGTTCTTC	TRBD2	TRBV4-3	TRBJ2-1	NA
CASSRAAVDTQYF	TGTGCCAGCAGCAGGGCGGCCGTGGATACGCAGTATTTT	NA	TRBV7-2	TRBJ2-3	NA
CASSSGTSETNEQFF	TGTGCCAGCAGCTCCGGGACTAGCGAAACCAATGAGCAGTTCTTC	TRBD2	TRBV5-4	TRBJ2-1	NA
CSVGRVSNYGYTF	TGCAGCGTTGGGCGGGTTAGCAACTATGGCTACACCTTC	NA	TRBV29-1	TRBJ1-2	NA
CASSLLTANYGYTF	TGTGCCAGTAGCCTATTAACTGCTAACTATGGCTACACCTTC	NA	TRBV19	TRBJ1-2	NA
CASRPRGTSGSMAYNEQFF	TGTGCCAGCAGGCCAAGGGGGACTAGCGGGAGTATGGCCTACAATGAGCAGTTCTTC	TRBD2	TRBV2	TRBJ2-1	NA
CASGLVLGASTEAFF	TGTGCTAGTGGTTTGGTCCTAGGGGCAAGCACTGAAGCTTTCTTT	NA	TRBV12-5	TRBJ1-1	NA